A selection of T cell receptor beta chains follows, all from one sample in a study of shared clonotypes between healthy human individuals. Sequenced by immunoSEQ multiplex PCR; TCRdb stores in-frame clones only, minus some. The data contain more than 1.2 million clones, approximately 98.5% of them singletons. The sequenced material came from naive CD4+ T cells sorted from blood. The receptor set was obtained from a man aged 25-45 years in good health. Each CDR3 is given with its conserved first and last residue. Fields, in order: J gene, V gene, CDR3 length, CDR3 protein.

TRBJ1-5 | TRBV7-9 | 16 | CASSLALGTGGMAQHF
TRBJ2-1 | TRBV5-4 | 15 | CASSLVSRTYNEQFF
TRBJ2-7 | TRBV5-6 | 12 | CASSLEAGFSHF
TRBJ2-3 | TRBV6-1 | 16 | CASSEAWAGGADTQYF
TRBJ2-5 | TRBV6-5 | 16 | CASSYAQFGSQETQYF
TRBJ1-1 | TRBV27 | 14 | CASLRQVGNTEAFF
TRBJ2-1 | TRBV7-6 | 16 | CASSLRGLASVNEQFF
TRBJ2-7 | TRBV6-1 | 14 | CASSEGSWGYEQYF
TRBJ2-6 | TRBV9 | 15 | CASSTQSSGANVLTF
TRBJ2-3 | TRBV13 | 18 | CASSFLVGVTGGADTQYF
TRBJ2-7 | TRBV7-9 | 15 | CASSLTAGGSYEQYF
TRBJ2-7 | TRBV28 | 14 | CASSGLAGRYEQYF
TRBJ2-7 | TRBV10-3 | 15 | CAISERDRGGYEQYF
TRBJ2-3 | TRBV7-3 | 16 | CASSQGLRLAADTQYF
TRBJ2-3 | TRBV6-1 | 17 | CASSELAGMRSTDTQYF
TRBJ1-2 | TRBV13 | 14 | CASSLVRRGYGYTF
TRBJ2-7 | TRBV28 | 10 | CASGFYEQYF
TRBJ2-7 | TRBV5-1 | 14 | CASSLGIKAGEQYF
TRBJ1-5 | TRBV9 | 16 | CASSSGPPWGNQPQHF
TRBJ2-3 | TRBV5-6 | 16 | CASSPGARRSTDTQYF
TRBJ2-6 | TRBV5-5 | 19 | CASSSGLAGVKAGANVLTF
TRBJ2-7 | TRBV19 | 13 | CASSIGTRYEQYF
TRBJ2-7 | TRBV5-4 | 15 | CASSPDGTGSYEQYF
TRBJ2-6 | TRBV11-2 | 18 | CASSYRRTELTGANVLTF
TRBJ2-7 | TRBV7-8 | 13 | CASSRTGAYEQYF
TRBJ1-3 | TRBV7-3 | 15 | CASSLTRAAGNTIYF
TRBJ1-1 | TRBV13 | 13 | CASSRDRGIEAFF
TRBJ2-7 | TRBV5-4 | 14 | CASSLAATHYEQYF
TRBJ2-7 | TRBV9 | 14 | CASSVDYGAYEQYF
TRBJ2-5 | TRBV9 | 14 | CASSKAGYQETQYF
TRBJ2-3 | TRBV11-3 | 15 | CASSARRRGYYTQYF
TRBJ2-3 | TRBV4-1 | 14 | CASSLADRVDTQYF
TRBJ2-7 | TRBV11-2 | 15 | CASSLSVAVDYEQYF
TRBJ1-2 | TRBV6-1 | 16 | CASSDWAAGALHGYTF
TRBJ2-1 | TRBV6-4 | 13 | CASSEGSWNEQFF
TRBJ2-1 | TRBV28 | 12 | CASSIRFNEQFF
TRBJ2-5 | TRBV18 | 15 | CASSGGRATEETQYF
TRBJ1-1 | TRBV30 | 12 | CAWSAGGVYAFF
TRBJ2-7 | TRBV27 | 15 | CASSLSTSRFHEQYF
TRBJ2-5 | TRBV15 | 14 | CATSREARGETQYF
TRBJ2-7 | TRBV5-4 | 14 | CASADSDRGYEQYF
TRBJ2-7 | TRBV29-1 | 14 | CSVGGQGTSYEQYF
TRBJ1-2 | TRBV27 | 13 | CASSLSGGSGYTF
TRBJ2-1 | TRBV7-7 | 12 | CARTGSYNEQFF
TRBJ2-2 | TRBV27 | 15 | CASRKGQGNTGELFF
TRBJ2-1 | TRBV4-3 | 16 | CASSQGGAGGYNEQFF
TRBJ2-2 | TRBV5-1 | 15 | CASSLEVQGTGELFF
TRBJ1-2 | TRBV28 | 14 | CASSLYRGSYGYTF
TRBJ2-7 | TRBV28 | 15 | CASDGGLAETYEQYF
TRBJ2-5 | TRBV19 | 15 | CASSILTGVQETQYF
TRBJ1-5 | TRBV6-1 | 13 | CASSTNRYQPQHF
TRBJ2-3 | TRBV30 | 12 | CAWSGGADTQYF
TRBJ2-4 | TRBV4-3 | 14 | CASSQDQPGNIQYF
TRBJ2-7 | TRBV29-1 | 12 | CSVEGDAYEQYF
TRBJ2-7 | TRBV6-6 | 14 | CASSATGNSYEQYF
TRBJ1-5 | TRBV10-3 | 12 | CAISGRNQPQHF
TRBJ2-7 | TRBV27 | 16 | CASKDLVRPSVYEQYF